This T cell receptor (beta chain) was profiled in a study of blood T cell repertoires in COVID-19. Study-wide context: T cells, B-cell-depleted T cells, or PBMCs provided the cDNA or gDNA that served as material.

CDR1 SEHNR and CDR2 FQNEAQ come from the germline V gene (reference sequence). The V and J ends lost 1 base and 4 bases, in that order; junction bases with no gene match: 14. This CDR3 is built from 19 residues. Original processing methods: Estimates of nucleated cell counts were drawn from the amplification of reference gene primers. Only in-frame clones appear in the TCRdb table, and some are missing; sequencing was by immunoSEQ multiplex PCR. The DNA gave D and trimming, while V, J and clone size come from that table. The repertoire consists of 80,000 to 100,000 clones, with around 85% occurring once and the leading ten covering around 4.5%.

The sample was peripheral blood. The clonotype originates from a man aged 60-69 years with acute or convalescent COVID-19. The V and J genes are TRBV7-9 and TRBJ2-2; 8 bases line up with TRBD2. In DNA, the CDR3 is TGTGCCAGCAGCTTAGACTTAGGTAGCGGGAAACTTGGCACCGGGGAGCTGTTTTTT. Translation gives CASSLDLGSGKLGTGELFF.